This TCR beta chain came from a study of blood T cell repertoires in COVID-19. Across the whole study: Sources were T cells, B-cell-depleted T cells, or PBMCs; the material itself was cDNA or gDNA.

This study enrolled people aged roughly 18 to 100 from about two dozen US geographic areas. Clinical history as reported by participants underpinned cohort assignment. Original methodology: From reference gene primer amplification, estimates of nucleated cell counts were derived. Assay: immunoSEQ multiplex PCR; the TCRdb copy retains only in-frame clones and omits some. V and J calls and clone size come straight from that table; D and trimming were deduced from the DNA. This table has about 350,000 clones, 88% appearing once. The sequence came from a woman aged 25 to 39 who had been exposed to COVID-19. Sequenced sample: PBMCs or T cells enriched from blood (not recorded which).

This CDR3 is CASSPFRGAYTGELFF. As DNA, the CDR3 is TGTGCCAGCAGCCCATTCAGAGGAGCATACACCGGGGAGCTGTTTTTT. This chain joins TRBV7-9 and TRBJ2-2; no firm D call. The CDR3 is 16 residues long. The germline V and J ends were trimmed by 5 bases and 3 bases, with 16 bases remaining between them. Germline V lookup: CDR1 SEHNR, CDR2 FQNEAQ (reference sequence).